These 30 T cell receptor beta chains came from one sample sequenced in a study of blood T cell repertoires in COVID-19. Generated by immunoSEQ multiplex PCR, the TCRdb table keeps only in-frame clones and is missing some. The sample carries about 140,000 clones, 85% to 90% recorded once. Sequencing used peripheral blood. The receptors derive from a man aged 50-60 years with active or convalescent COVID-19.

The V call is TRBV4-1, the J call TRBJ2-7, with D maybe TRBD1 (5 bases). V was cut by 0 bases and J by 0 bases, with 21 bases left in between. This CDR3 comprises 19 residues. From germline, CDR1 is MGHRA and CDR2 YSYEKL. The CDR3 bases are TGCGCCAGCAGCCAAGATAGGGGCCTGGCAGGGTACAGCTCCTACGAGCAGTACTTC. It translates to CASSQDRGLAGYSSYEQYF.

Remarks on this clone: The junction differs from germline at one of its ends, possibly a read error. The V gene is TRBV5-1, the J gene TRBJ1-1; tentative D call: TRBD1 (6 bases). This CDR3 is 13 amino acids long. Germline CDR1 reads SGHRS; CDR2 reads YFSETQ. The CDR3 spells CASRLEGVTEAFF. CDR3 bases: TGCGCCAGCAGATTGGAGGGGGTCACTGAAGCTTTCTTT.

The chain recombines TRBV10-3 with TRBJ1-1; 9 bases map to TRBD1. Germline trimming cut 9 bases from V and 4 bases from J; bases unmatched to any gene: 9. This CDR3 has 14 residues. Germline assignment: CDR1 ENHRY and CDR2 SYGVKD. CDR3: CAIRPTGGGTEAFF. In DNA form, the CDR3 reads TGTGCCATACGACCGACAGGGGGAGGCACTGAAGCTTTCTTT.

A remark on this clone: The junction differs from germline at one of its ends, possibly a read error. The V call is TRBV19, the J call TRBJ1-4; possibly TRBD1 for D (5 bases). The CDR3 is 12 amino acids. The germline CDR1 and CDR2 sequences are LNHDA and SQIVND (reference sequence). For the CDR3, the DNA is TGTGCCAGTAGTATAAGGAGGGGCACCTATCTGTTT. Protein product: CASSIRRGTYLF.

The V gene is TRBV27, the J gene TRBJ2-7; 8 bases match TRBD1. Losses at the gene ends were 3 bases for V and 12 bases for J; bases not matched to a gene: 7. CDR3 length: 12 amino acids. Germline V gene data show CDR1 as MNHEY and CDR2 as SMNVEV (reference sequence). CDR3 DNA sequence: TGTGCCAGCAGTTTCCACGGACAGGGTATGTACTTC. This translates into CASSFHGQGMYF.

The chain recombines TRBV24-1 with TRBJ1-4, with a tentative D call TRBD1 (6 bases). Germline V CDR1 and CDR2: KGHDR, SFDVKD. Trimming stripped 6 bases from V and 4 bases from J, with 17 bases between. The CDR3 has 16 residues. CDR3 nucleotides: TGTGCCACCAGTAACAGGGAGAGACCTTATAATGAAAAACTGTTTTTT. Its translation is CATSNRERPYNEKLFF.

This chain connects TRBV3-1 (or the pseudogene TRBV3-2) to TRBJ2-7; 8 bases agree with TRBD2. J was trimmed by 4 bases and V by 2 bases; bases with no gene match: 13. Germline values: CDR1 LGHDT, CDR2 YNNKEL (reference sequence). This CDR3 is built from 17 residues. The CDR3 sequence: CASSQFVNGRAVYEQYF. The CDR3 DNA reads TGTGCCAGCAGCCAATTTGTTAACGGGAGGGCCGTTTACGAGCAGTACTTC.

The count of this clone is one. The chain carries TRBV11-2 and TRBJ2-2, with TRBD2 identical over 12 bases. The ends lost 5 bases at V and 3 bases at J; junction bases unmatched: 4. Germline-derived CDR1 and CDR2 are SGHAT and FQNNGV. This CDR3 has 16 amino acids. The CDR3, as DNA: TGTGCCAGCAGCCGGAGACTAGCGGGAGACACCGGGGAGCTGTTTTTT. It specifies CASSRRLAGDTGELFF. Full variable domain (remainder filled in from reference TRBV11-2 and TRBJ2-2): EAGVAQSPRYKIIEKRQSVAFWCNPISGHATLYWYQQILGQGPKLLIQFQNNGVVDDSQLPKDRFSAERLKGVDSTLKIQPAKLEDSAVYLCASSRRLAGDTGELFFGEGSRLTVL.

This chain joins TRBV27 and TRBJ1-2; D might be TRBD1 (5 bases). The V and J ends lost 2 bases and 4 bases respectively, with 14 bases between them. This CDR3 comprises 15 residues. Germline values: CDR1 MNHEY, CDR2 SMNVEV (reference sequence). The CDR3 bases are TGTGCCAGCAGTTTAGACCCCGGGGGTAGCTATGGCTACACCTTC. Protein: CASSLDPGGSYGYTF.

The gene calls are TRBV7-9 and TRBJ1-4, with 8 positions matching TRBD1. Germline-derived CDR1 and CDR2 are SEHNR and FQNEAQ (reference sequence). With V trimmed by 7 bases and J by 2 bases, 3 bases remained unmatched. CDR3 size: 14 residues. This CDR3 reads CASTRTGTNEKLFF. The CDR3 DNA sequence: TGTGCCAGCACCCGGACAGGGACTAATGAAAAACTGTTTTTT.

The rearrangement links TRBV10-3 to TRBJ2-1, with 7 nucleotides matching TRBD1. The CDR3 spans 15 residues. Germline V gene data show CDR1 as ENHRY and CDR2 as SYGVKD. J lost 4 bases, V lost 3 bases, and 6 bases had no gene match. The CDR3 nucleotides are TGTGCCATCAGTGATGAGGGGGCGCGATACAATGAGCAGTTCTTC. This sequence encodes CAISDEGARYNEQFF.

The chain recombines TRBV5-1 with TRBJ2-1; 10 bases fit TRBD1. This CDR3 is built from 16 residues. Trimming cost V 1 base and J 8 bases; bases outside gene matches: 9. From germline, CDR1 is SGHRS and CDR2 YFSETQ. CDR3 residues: CASSLKAGQGGHEQFF. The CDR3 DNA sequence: TGCGCCAGCAGCTTGAAGGCCGGACAGGGGGGCCATGAGCAGTTCTTC.

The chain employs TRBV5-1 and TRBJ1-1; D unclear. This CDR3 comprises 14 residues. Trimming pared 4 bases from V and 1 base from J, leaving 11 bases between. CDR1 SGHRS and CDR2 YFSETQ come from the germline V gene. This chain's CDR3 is CASSDPYKNTEAFF. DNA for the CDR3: TGCGCCAGCAGCGATCCGTACAAGAACACTGAAGCTTTCTTT.

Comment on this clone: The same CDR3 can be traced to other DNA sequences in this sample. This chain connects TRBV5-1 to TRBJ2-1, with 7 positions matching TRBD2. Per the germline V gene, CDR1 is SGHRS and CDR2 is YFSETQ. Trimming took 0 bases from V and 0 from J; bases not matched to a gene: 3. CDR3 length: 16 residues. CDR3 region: CASSLGGSSSYNEQFF. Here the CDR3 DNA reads TGCGCCAGCAGCTTGGGCGGGAGTAGCTCCTACAATGAGCAGTTCTTC.

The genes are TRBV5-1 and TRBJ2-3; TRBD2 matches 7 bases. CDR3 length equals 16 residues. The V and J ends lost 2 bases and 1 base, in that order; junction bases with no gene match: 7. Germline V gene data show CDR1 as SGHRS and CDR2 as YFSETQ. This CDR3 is CASSLIAGVGTDTQYF. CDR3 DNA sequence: TGCGCCAGCAGCTTAATAGCGGGCGTGGGCACAGATACGCAGTATTTT.

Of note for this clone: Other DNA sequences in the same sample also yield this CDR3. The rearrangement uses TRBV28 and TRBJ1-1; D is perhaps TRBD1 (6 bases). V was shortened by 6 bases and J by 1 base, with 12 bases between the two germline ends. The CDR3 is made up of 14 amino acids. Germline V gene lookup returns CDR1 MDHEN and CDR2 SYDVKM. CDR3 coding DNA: TGTGCCAGCAGGCCGGGACACCCGAACACTGAAGCTTTCTTT. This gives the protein CASRPGHPNTEAFF. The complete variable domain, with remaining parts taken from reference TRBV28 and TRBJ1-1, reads DVKVTQSSRYLVKRTGEKVFLECVQDMDHENMFWYRQDPGLGLRLIYFSYDVKMKEKGDIPEGYSVSREKKERFSLILESASTNQTSMYLCASRPGHPNTEAFFGQGTRLTVV.

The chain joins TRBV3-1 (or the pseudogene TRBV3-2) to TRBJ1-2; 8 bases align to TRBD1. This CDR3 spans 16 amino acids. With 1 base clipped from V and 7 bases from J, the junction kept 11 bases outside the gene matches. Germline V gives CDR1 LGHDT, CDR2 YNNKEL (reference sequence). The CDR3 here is CASSQAAGGDSGGYTF. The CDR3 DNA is TGTGCCAGCAGCCAAGCTGCAGGGGGCGATTCGGGTGGCTACACCTTC.

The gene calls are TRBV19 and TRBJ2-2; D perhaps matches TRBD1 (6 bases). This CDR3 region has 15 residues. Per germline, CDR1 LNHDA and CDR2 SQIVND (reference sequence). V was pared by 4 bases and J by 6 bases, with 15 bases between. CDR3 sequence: CASSTGQNRAGELFF. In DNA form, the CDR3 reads TGTGCCAGTAGTACCGGACAGAATCGGGCCGGGGAGCTGTTTTTT.

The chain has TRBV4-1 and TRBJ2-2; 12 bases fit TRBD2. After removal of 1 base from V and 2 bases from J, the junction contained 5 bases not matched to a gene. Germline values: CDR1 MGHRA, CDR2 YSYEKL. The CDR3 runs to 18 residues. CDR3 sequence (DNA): TGCGCCAGCAGCCAAGTGGGACTAGCGGGTCCTAACACCGGGGAGCTGTTTTTT. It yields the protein CASSQVGLAGPNTGELFF.

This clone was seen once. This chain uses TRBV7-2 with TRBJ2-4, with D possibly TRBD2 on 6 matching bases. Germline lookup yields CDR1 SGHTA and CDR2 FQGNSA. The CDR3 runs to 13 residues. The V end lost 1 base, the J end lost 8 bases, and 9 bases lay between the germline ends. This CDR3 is CASSLGEEDIQYF. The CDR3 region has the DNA TGTGCCAGCAGCTTAGGGGAGGAGGACATTCAGTACTTC.

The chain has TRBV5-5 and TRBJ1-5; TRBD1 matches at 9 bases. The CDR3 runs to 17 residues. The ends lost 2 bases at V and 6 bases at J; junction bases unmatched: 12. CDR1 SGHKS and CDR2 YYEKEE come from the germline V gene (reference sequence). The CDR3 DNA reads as TGTGCCAGCAGCTTAACCTCCGGGACAGGGAAAGTTCAGCCCCAGCATTTT. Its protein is CASSLTSGTGKVQPQHF.

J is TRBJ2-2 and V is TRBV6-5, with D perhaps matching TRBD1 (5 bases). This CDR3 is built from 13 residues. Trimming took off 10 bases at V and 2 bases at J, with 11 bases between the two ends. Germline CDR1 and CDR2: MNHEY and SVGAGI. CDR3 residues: CATLTANTGELFF. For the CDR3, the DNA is TGTGCCACGCTGACAGCTAACACCGGGGAGCTGTTTTTT.

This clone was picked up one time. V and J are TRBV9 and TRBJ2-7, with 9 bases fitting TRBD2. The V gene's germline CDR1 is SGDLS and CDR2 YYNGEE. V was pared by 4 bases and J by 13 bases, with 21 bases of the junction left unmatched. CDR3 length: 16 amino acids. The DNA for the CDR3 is TGTGCCAGCAGCCAGCAGGGTACTAGCGGGCGTCTGGTATTATACTTC. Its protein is CASSQQGTSGRLVLYF.

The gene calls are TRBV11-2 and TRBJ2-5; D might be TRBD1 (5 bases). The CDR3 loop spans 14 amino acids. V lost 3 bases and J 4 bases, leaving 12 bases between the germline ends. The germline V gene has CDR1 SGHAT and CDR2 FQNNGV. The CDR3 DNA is TGTGCCAGCAGCTTCGGCGCAGGGCCAGAGACCCAGTACTTC. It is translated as CASSFGAGPETQYF.

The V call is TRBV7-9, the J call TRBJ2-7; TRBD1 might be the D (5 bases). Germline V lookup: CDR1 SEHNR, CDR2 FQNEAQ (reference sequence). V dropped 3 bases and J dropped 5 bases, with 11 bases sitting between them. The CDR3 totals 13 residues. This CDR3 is CASSLPGIHEQYF. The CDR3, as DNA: TGTGCCAGCAGCTTGCCAGGGATCCACGAGCAGTACTTC. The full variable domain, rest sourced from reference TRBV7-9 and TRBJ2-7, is DTGVSQNPRHKITKRGQNVTFRCDPISEHNRLYWYRQTLGQGPEFLTYFQNEAQLEKSRLLSDRFSAERPKGSFSTLEIQRTEQGDSAMYLCASSLPGIHEQYFGPGTRLTVT.

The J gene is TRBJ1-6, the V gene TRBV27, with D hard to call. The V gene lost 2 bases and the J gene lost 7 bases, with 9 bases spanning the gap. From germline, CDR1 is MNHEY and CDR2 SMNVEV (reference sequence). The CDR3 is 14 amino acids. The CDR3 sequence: CASSLAQRNSPLHF. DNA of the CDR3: TGTGCCAGCAGTTTAGCCCAGCGGAATTCACCCCTCCACTTT.

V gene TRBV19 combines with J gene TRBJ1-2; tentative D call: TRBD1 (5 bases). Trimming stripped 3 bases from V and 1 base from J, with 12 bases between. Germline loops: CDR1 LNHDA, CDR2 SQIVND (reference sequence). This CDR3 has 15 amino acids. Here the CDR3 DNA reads TGTGCCAGTAGTATTACAGGAGCTGGTAACTATGGCTACACCTTC. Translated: CASSITGAGNYGYTF. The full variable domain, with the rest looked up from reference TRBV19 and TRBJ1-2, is DGGITQSPKYLFRKEGQNVTLSCEQNLNHDAMYWYRQDPGQGLRLIYYSQIVNDFQKGDIAEGYSVSREKKESFPLTVTSAQKNPTAFYLCASSITGAGNYGYTFGSGTRLTVV.

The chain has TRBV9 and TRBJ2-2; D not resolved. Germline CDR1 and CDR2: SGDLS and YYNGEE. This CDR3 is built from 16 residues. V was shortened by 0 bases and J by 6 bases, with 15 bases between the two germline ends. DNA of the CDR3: TGTGCCAGCAGCGTAGGACTCCCGGGTTCCGCCGGGGAGCTGTTTTTT. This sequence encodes CASSVGLPGSAGELFF.

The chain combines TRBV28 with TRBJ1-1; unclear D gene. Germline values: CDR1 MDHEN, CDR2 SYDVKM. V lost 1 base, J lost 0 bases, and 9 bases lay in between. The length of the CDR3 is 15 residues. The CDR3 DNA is TGTGCCAGCAGTTTATCGGCGGCCATGAACACTGAAGCTTTCTTT. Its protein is CASSLSAAMNTEAFF. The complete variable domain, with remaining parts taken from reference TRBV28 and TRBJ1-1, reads DVKVTQSSRYLVKRTGEKVFLECVQDMDHENMFWYRQDPGLGLRLIYFSYDVKMKEKGDIPEGYSVSREKKERFSLILESASTNQTSMYLCASSLSAAMNTEAFFGQGTRLTVV.

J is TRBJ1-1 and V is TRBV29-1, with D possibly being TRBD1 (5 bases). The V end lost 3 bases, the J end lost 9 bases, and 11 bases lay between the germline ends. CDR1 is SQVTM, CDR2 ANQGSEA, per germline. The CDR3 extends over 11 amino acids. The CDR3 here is CSVEQGKQAFF. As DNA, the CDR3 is TGCAGCGTTGAGCAGGGTAAGCAAGCTTTCTTT.